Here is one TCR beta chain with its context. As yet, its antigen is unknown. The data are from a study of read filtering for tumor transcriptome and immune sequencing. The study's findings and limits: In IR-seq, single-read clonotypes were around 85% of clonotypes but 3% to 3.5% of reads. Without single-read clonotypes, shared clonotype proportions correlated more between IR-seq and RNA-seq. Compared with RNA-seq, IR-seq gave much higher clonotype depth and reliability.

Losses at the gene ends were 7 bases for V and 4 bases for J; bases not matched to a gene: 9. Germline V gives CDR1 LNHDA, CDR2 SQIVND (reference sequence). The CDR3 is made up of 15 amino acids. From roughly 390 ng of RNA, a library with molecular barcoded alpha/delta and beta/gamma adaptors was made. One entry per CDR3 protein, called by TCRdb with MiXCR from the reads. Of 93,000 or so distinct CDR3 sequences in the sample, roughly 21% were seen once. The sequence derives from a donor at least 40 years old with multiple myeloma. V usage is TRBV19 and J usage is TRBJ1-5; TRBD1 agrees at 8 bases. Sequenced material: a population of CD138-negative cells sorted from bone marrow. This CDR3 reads CASNPRTGWNQPQHF. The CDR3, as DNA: TGTGCCAGTAACCCAAGGACAGGGTGGAATCAGCCCCAGCATTTT.